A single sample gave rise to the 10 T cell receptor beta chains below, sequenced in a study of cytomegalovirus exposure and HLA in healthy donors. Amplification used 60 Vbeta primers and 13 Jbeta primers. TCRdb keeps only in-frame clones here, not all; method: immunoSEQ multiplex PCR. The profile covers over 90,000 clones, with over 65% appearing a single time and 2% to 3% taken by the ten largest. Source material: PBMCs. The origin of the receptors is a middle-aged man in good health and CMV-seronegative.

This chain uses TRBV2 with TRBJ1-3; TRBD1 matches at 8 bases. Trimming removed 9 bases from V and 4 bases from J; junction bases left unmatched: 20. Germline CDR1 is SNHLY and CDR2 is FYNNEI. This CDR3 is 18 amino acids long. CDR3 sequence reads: CASRESGGAGLEGNTIYF. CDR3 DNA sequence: TGTGCCAGTAGGGAATCAGGGGGCGCCGGGCTTGAAGGAAACACCATATATTTT.

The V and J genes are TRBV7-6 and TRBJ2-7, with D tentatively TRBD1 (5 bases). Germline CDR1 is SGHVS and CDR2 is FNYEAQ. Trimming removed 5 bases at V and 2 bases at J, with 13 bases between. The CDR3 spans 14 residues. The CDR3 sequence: CASSVQESTYEQYF. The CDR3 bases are TGTGCCAGCAGCGTACAGGAATCCACCTACGAGCAGTACTTC.

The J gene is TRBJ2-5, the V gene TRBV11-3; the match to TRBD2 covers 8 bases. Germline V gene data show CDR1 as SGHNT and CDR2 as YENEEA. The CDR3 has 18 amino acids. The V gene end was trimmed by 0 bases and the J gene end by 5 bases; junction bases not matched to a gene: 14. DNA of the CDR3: TGTGCCAGCAGCTTAGATTCAGCGGGGGAGGTGGTTATCGAGACCCAGTACTTC. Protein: CASSLDSAGEVVIETQYF.

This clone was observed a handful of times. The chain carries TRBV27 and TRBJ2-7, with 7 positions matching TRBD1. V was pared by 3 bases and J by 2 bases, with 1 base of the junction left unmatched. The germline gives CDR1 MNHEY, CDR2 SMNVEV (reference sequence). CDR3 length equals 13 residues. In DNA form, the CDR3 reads TGTGCCAGCAGTTTGAGGGGGCCCTACGAGCAGTACTTC. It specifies CASSLRGPYEQYF.

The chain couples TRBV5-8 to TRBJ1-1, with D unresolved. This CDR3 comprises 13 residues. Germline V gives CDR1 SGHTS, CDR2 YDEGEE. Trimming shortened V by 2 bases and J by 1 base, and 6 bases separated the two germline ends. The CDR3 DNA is TGTGCCAGCAGCTTCGCGGGGAACACTGAAGCTTTCTTT. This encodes CASSFAGNTEAFF.

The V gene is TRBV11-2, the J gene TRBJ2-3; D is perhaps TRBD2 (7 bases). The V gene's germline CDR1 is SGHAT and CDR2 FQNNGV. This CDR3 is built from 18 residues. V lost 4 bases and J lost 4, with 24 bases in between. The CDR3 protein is CASSSGRGRGVGADTQYF. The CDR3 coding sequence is TGTGCCAGCAGCTCCGGGCGGGGGCGGGGAGTCGGGGCAGATACGCAGTATTTT. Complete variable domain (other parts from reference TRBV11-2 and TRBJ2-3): EAGVAQSPRYKIIEKRQSVAFWCNPISGHATLYWYQQILGQGPKLLIQFQNNGVVDDSQLPKDRFSAERLKGVDSTLKIQPAKLEDSAVYLCASSSGRGRGVGADTQYFGPGTRLTVL.

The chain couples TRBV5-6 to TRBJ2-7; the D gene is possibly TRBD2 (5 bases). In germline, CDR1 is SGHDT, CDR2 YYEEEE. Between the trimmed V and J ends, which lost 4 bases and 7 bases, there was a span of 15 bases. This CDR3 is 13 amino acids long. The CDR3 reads CASSHLLGEEQYF. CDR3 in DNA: TGTGCCAGCAGCCACCTGCTCGGGGAGGAGCAGTACTTC.

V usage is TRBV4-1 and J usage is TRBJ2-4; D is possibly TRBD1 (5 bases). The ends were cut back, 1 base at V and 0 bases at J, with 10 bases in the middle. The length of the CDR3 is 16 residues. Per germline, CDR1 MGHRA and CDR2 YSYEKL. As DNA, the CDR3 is TGCGCCAGCAGCCAAGGATGGGGCATAGCCAAAAACATTCAGTACTTC. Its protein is CASSQGWGIAKNIQYF.

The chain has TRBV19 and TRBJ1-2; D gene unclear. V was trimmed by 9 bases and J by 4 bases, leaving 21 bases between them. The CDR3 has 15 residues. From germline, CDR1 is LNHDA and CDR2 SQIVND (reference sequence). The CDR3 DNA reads TGTGCCAGCCCTTCGGCGAGGCCGAGACCCTATGGCTACACCTTC. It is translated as CASPSARPRPYGYTF.

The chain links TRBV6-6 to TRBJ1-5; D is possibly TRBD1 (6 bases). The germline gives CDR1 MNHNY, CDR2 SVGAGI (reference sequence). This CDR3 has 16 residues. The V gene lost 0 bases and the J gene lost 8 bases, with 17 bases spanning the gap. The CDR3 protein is CASSYSTGHFSEPQHF. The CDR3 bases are TGTGCCAGCAGTTACTCGACGGGACACTTCTCGGAGCCCCAGCATTTT.